The sequence of this T cell receptor (beta chain) was determined in a study of T cell repertoires in aging, cancer and after chemotherapy (dated by TCRdb to the late 2010s). General notes on the study: Donors were distributed across six age groups ranging from 30 or younger to 70 or older, with at least three individuals included per group. In the solid tumor group, the paired samples taken before and after chemotherapy came from brain tumor (glioblastoma) patients given temozolomide-based therapy. In total, the full dataset held approximately 8.4 million TCR reads. Peripheral blood TCR beta repertoires from healthy donors and cancer patients were profiled to examine immunoaging and T cell reconstitution after chemotherapy. Alongside some 96 healthy donors serving as a reference group, the cohort included some 220 cancer patients, of whom approximately 94 had hematological cancers and some 130 had solid cancers.

Genomic DNA extracted from peripheral blood, rather than sorted cells or RNA, was used as the source for amplification of TCR beta rearrangements. Multiplex touch-down PCR with a mixed TRB-A/B primer pool was used to amplify rearranged TRB sequences covering the V, D and J segments. Two consecutive PCR reactions with Phusion HS II polymerase added Illumina adapters and sample indices to the amplicons. The amplicons were purified from gel with the NucleoSpin Gel and PCR Clean-up kit and then assessed with Qubit and an Agilent 2100 Bioanalyzer. The libraries were sequenced on an Illumina MiSeq with 600-cycle, single-indexed, paired-end runs. The authors' pipeline ran thus. TRB sequences were processed with MiXCR versions 2.12 and 3.0.5. A clone was defined as each unique CDR3 nucleotide sequence, and only productive sequences supported by at least two reads were kept. The repertoire metrics were Shannon diversity, evenness, clonality (defined as one minus evenness), and alpha-parameterized diversity profiles covering alpha 0 to 5. The IGoR algorithm was used to compute generation probabilities of clones in paired pre- and post-chemotherapy samples. TCRdb's own reprocessing of the public reads used fastp at Q25 and MiXCR and kept productive beta chains. Every CDR3 protein is listed once, alongside the most common genes and DNA of its rows. TCRdb, not the original authors, processed these V and J calls. Across this sample there are about 1,900 distinct CDR3 sequences, with 17% seen only once. Of the sample, roughly 29% is held by the ten largest clones.

CDR1 SQVTM and CDR2 ANQGSEA are derived from the germline V gene. Trimming at the junction amounts to 6 bases on V and 0 bases on J, and the germline ends lie 12 bases apart. Measured from the cysteine to the phenylalanine, the CDR3 is 14 residues long. Only CDR3 DNA is held: 42 bases, read in frame from base 1. Study-level results and caveats: In healthy donors, the decline in TCR diversity with age was mainly explained by loss of richness, whereas in cancer patients loss of evenness was also found to contribute. Untreated patients with hematological or solid cancers showed significantly lower blood TCR diversity and higher clonality than age-matched healthy donors. It was noted by the authors that conclusions about immunological memory after chemotherapy cannot be drawn from the repertoire data. An increase in median generation probability over the chemotherapy interval was observed in both cancer cohorts, suggesting that the repertoire was reconstituted through rebound thymic output.

In its sample, this clonotype comes out as large (0.1 to 1%). Its specific antigen is unknown. No much larger clonotype is one base removed from it; base qualities were not supplied. This receptor was taken from a human donor with a solid tumor. Rearrangement joined TRBV29-1 to TRBJ1-3; 5 matching bases give a weak D call of TRBD1. The specimen sequenced was blood. The DNA is TGCAGCGTCATCGGGGGTATCTCTGGAAACACCATATATTTT. It codes for CSVIGGISGNTIYF.